The 4 T cell receptor beta chains below were found in one sample sequenced in a study of blood T cell repertoires in COVID-19. Method: immunoSEQ multiplex PCR; TCRdb's copy keeps in-frame clones and lacks some. In the table there are 100,000 or so clones, roughly 92% of which are singletons. Material for sequencing was peripheral blood. Receptor source: a man aged 65-85 years with acute or convalescent COVID-19.

V gene TRBV4-1 combines with J gene TRBJ1-5; D unresolved. Deletions cut 2 bases from V and 4 bases from J, with 24 bases between. Germline V gene data show CDR1 as MGHRA and CDR2 as YSYEKL. CDR3 length equals 19 residues. The CDR3 nucleotides read TGCGCCAGCAGCCAATTTTTAGCCGGGGTCAATCCTGGGAATCAGCCCCAGCATTTT. Translating gives CASSQFLAGVNPGNQPQHF.

V and J are TRBV2 and TRBJ2-7; 9 bases align to TRBD1. The CDR3 contains 13 residues. V gave up 5 bases and J gave up 7 bases; unmatched junction bases: 6. Per the germline V gene, CDR1 is SNHLY and CDR2 is FYNNEI. As DNA, the CDR3 is TGTGCCAGCAGTATACAGGGGGCGGTGGAGCAGTACTTC. As protein: CASSIQGAVEQYF.

The genes are TRBV2 and TRBJ2-3, with 8 bases identical to TRBD2. CDR3 length: 16 residues. From germline, CDR1 is SNHLY and CDR2 FYNNEI. The V gene end was trimmed by 7 bases and the J gene end by 2 bases; junction bases not matched to a gene: 11. The CDR3 region has the DNA TGTGCCAGCACCACCATTAGCGGGAAACCCACAGATACGCAGTATTTT. The encoded protein is CASTTISGKPTDTQYF.

The CDR3 loop reads CASSFTLAGGINEQFF. In DNA, the CDR3 is TGTGCCAGCAGCTTCACACTAGCGGGGGGGATCAATGAGCAGTTCTTC. The chain recombines TRBV28 with TRBJ2-1; 13 nucleotides line up with TRBD2. Germline V gene lookup returns CDR1 MDHEN and CDR2 SYDVKM. The junction had 8 bases not matched to a gene; V was cut back by 6 bases and J by 6 bases. This CDR3 spans 16 amino acids.